The 21 T cell receptor beta chains below all came from one sample that was sequenced in a study of T cell responses to AZD1222 COVID-19 vaccine. Profiled with immunoSEQ multiplex PCR; TCRdb holds only in-frame clones, not every one. The profile shows under 200,000 clones, 88% of them singletons. Sequencing used peripheral blood, obtained 28 days after the second AZD1222 dose. These receptors were taken from an adult who received the AZD1222 COVID-19 vaccine.

This clone has only a few counts. The chain has TRBV5-1 and TRBJ1-1; 9 bases map to TRBD1. Trimming took 7 bases from V and 1 from J; bases not matched to a gene: 5. The CDR3 runs 14 residues. Germline values: CDR1 SGHRS, CDR2 YFSETQ. The CDR3, as DNA: TGCGCCAGCTTCCTGACAGGGGGGAACACTGAAGCTTTCTTT. This gives the protein CASFLTGGNTEAFF.

V and J are TRBV6-2 or TRBV6-3 and TRBJ2-4, with D perhaps TRBD2 (6 bases). There are 15 residues in the CDR3. The V and J ends lost 5 bases and 7 bases respectively, with 18 bases between them. Germline V gene sequence: CDR1 MNHEY, CDR2 SVGEGT. This CDR3 reads CASSLPSGGRNIQYF. The CDR3 DNA follows: TGTGCCAGCAGTCTTCCGTCTGGAGGGCGGAACATTCAGTACTTC.

V and J are TRBV6-1 and TRBJ2-7, with D unresolved. Per germline, CDR1 MNHNS and CDR2 SASEGT. With 1 base removed from V and 4 bases from J, the gap between germline ends came to 5 bases. The CDR3 has 12 residues. The CDR3 spells CASSEGIYEQYF. In nucleotides, the CDR3 is TGTGCCAGCAGTGAAGGGATTTACGAGCAGTACTTC.

This chain's CDR3 is CASSLGGSGRAGYEQYF. CDR3 DNA sequence: TGTGCCAGCAGCTTAGGAGGGAGCGGGAGGGCCGGGTACGAGCAGTACTTC. V and J are TRBV7-6 and TRBJ2-7; 10 positions agree with TRBD2. There are 17 residues in the CDR3. Trimming removed 1 base from V and 4 bases from J; junction bases left unmatched: 10. Germline lookup yields CDR1 SGHVS and CDR2 FNYEAQ.

The chain employs TRBV19 and TRBJ2-1; 8 positions match TRBD2. The CDR3 consists of 16 residues. Losses at the gene ends were 7 bases for V and 10 bases for J; bases not matched to a gene: 18. Germline CDR1 reads LNHDA; CDR2 reads SQIVND (reference sequence). The chain's CDR3 is CASISIGTRGVQEQFF. The CDR3 DNA reads TGTGCCAGTATTTCCATTGGGACTAGGGGGGTTCAGGAGCAGTTCTTC.

This clone has a single count. V is TRBV19 and J is TRBJ1-5; D might be TRBD1 (6 bases). V was shortened by 6 bases and J by 2 bases, with 14 bases between the two germline ends. CDR1 is LNHDA and CDR2 is SQIVND in the germline V gene (reference sequence). There are 15 residues in the CDR3. This chain's CDR3 is CASSTGSFGNQPQHF. CDR3 bases: TGTGCCAGTAGCACAGGGAGTTTCGGCAATCAGCCCCAGCATTTT.

The CDR3 nucleotides are TGTGCCAGCAGCGCCCGCGGGGGCATACAAGAGACCCAGTACTTC. Amino acids: CASSARGGIQETQYF. The chain employs TRBV9 and TRBJ2-5; a weak D match, TRBD2 (7 bases). V was cut by 3 bases and J by 2 bases, with 14 bases left in between. The CDR3 spans 15 residues. The germline V gene has CDR1 SGDLS and CDR2 YYNGEE.

V is TRBV20-1 and J is TRBJ2-7; TRBD2 is a possible D gene (5 bases). The CDR3 covers 11 residues. The V and J ends lost 7 bases and 2 bases respectively, with 9 bases between them. Germline CDR1 reads DFQATT; CDR2 reads SNEGSKA (reference sequence). The CDR3, as DNA: TGCAGTGAACGGGGAACCTACGAGCAGTACTTC. Encoded protein: CSERGTYEQYF.

The chain carries TRBV18 and TRBJ2-2; the match to TRBD1 covers 10 bases. The length of the CDR3 is 16 residues. Germline CDR1 is KGHSH and CDR2 is LQKENI. The junction had 1 base not matched to a gene; V was cut back by 3 bases and J by 0 bases. CDR3 region: CASSPTGGANTGELFF. Written as DNA, the CDR3 is TGTGCCAGCTCACCGACAGGGGGCGCGAACACCGGGGAGCTGTTTTTT.

This chain links TRBV24-1 with TRBJ2-5; 7 nucleotides line up with TRBD2. The junction had 6 bases not matched to a gene; V was cut back by 3 bases and J by 0 bases. The CDR3 loop spans 16 amino acids. In germline, CDR1 is KGHDR, CDR2 SFDVKD. The CDR3 DNA is TGTGCCACCAGTGATCAGGGACGGGGGGACCAAGAGACCCAGTACTTC. Its translation: CATSDQGRGDQETQYF.

This chain connects TRBV2 to TRBJ2-5; 7 nucleotides agree with TRBD1. Germline CDR1 and CDR2: SNHLY and FYNNEI. This CDR3 is built from 11 residues. CDR3 sequence (DNA): TGTGCAGAAGACAGGGCAGAGACCCAGTACTTC. Amino acid sequence: CAEDRAETQYF.

J is TRBJ1-5 and V is TRBV6-1, with TRBD1 identical over 7 bases. The CDR3 loop spans 14 amino acids. Germline V gives CDR1 MNHNS, CDR2 SASEGT. Losses at the gene ends were 1 base for V and 9 bases for J; bases not matched to a gene: 6. The CDR3 is CASSEGQGLGPQHF. The CDR3, as DNA: TGTGCCAGCAGTGAAGGACAGGGCCTAGGGCCCCAGCATTTT.

The rearrangement links TRBV30 to TRBJ2-3; the D gene is possibly TRBD1 (6 bases). CDR1 and CDR2 (germline): GTSNPN, SVGIG (reference sequence). Trimming pared 3 bases from V and 7 bases from J, leaving 8 bases between. The CDR3 sequence is 11 residues long. In DNA form, the CDR3 reads TGTGCCTGGAGCAGGGGTAATACGCAGTATTTT. It encodes CAWSRGNTQYF.

This sequence joins TRBV27 and TRBJ2-1, with 14 bases fitting TRBD2. The ends lost 4 bases at V and 6 bases at J; junction bases unmatched: 2. CDR3 size: 15 residues. Germline V lookup: CDR1 MNHEY, CDR2 SMNVEV (reference sequence). CDR3: CASSSGTSGSNEQFF. In DNA, the CDR3 is TGTGCCAGCAGTTCCGGGACTAGCGGGAGCAATGAGCAGTTCTTC.

This clone came up once. CDR3 sequence: CASSLARDEQYF. In DNA form, the CDR3 reads TGTGCCAGCAGTCTAGCAAGAGACGAGCAGTACTTC. This chain joins TRBV28 and TRBJ2-7; weak D call: TRBD2 (5 bases). Germline CDR1 MDHEN, CDR2 SYDVKM. V was trimmed by 5 bases and J by 5 bases, leaving 10 bases between them. This CDR3 region has 12 residues.

V is TRBV3-1 (or the pseudogene TRBV3-2) and J is TRBJ2-5; tentative D call: TRBD1 (6 bases). V lost 1 base to trimming and J lost 3 bases, with 6 bases between them. The CDR3 sequence is 13 residues long. The germline V gene has CDR1 LGHDT and CDR2 YNNKEL (reference sequence). CDR3 in amino acids: CASSQAGEETQYF. The CDR3 region has the DNA TGTGCCAGCAGCCAAGCAGGGGAAGAGACCCAGTACTTC.

The chain uses TRBV28 and TRBJ1-1; D gene ambiguous. There are 13 residues in the CDR3. Trimming took off 4 bases at V and 3 bases at J, with 9 bases between the two ends. CDR1 is MDHEN and CDR2 is SYDVKM in the germline V gene. CDR3 protein: CASSYGGYTEAFF. The CDR3, as DNA: TGTGCCAGCAGTTACGGTGGCTACACTGAAGCTTTCTTT.

The rearrangement joins TRBV19 to TRBJ2-7; D is ambiguous. Germline CDR1 is LNHDA and CDR2 is SQIVND (reference sequence). Trimming stripped 7 bases from V and 2 bases from J, with 9 bases between. The CDR3 has 12 amino acids. CDR3 amino acids: CASISPAYEQYF. Written as DNA, the CDR3 is TGTGCCAGTATTAGTCCCGCCTACGAGCAGTACTTC.

The chain uses TRBV19 and TRBJ2-1, with 8 bases aligning to TRBD1. Germline lookup yields CDR1 LNHDA and CDR2 SQIVND (reference sequence). The CDR3 runs 11 residues. J gave up 14 bases and V 2 bases, and 2 bases lay outside the gene matches. The CDR3, as DNA: TGTGCCAGTAGTATACAGGGGGCGGAGTTCTTC. Translating gives CASSIQGAEFF.

CDR3 sequence (DNA): TGTGCCACCAGCAGAGATGCGGTCGCGTCCTACGAGCAGTACTTC. Its translation is CATSRDAVASYEQYF. The chain combines TRBV15 with TRBJ2-7, with D unclear. In germline, CDR1 is LNHNV, CDR2 YYDKDF (reference sequence). Trimming shortened V by 0 bases and J by 1 base, and 10 bases separated the two germline ends. The CDR3 sequence is 15 residues long.

This sequence joins TRBV7-2 and TRBJ1-3; D unresolved. The germline V gene has CDR1 SGHTA and CDR2 FQGNSA. This CDR3 contains 18 residues. The V and J ends lost 8 bases and 0 bases respectively, with 23 bases between them. This CDR3 reads CASATRSRTSVSGNTIYF. The CDR3, as DNA: TGTGCCAGCGCCACTCGGTCTCGGACGTCCGTCTCTGGAAACACCATATATTTT. The full variable domain, rest sourced from reference TRBV7-2 and TRBJ1-3, is GAGVSQSPSNKVTEKGKDVELRCDPISGHTALYWYRQSLGQGLEFLIYFQGNSAPDKSGLPSDRFSAERTGGSVSTLTIQRTQQEDSAVYLCASATRSRTSVSGNTIYFGEGSWLTVV.